These 27 T cell receptor beta chains share one sample of origin, sequenced in a study of blood T cell repertoires in COVID-19. The protocol was immunoSEQ multiplex PCR, while the TCRdb copy is restricted to in-frame clones and leaves out a portion. In the table there are some 65,000 clones, roughly 85% of which are singletons. Specimen: peripheral blood. The receptors were sampled from a man aged 80 or over with acute or convalescent COVID-19.

The V call is TRBV12-3 or TRBV12-4, the J call TRBJ1-2; D is ambiguous. V dropped 2 bases and J dropped 7 bases, with 8 bases sitting between them. The CDR3 length is 12 residues. CDR3 DNA: TGTGCCAGCAGTTTACATACGGGTGGCTACACCTTC. Encoded protein: CASSLHTGGYTF.

The rearrangement uses TRBV3-1 (or the pseudogene TRBV3-2) and TRBJ2-6, with D maybe TRBD1 (5 bases). V lost 4 bases and J lost 0, with 10 bases in between. CDR3 size: 16 residues. CDR1 LGHDT and CDR2 YNNKEL come from the germline V gene (reference sequence). In DNA form, the CDR3 reads TGTGCCAGCAGCCCCTGGGGCAGCTCTGGGGCCAACGTCCTGACTTTC. Protein sequence: CASSPWGSSGANVLTF.

This rearrangement joins TRBV5-4 to TRBJ2-3, with 7 bases matching TRBD2. CDR3 length equals 17 residues. Germline CDR1 is SGHNT and CDR2 is YYREEE (reference sequence). Trimming removed 4 bases from V and 3 bases from J; junction bases left unmatched: 14. The CDR3 DNA is TGTGCCAGCAGCCAGCTTGTGGCGGGAGTTCTTACAGATACGCAGTATTTT. Protein sequence: CASSQLVAGVLTDTQYF.

This chain joins TRBV7-9 and TRBJ2-5, with D tentatively TRBD1 (6 bases). The germline V gene has CDR1 SEHNR and CDR2 FQNEAQ (reference sequence). This CDR3 spans 13 amino acids. Trimming left V 5 bases short and J 5 bases short, with 12 bases between. The CDR3 region has the DNA TGTGCCAGCAGCGTACAGGGCGGGGAGACCCAGTACTTC. The encoded protein is CASSVQGGETQYF.

The J gene is TRBJ1-1, the V gene TRBV7-9, with D possibly being TRBD1 (5 bases). Germline CDR1 reads SEHNR; CDR2 reads FQNEAQ (reference sequence). This CDR3 spans 12 amino acids. The ends were cut back, 5 bases at V and 6 bases at J, with 10 bases in the middle. In DNA, the CDR3 is TGTGCCAGCAGCAACAGGAGCCCTGAAGCTTTCTTT. Its translation is CASSNRSPEAFF.

The CDR3 DNA sequence: TGTGCCAGCTCACCCCAGAGGGACACCGGGGAGCTGTTTTTT. Its protein is CASSPQRDTGELFF. The gene calls are TRBV18 and TRBJ2-2, with D tentatively TRBD2 (5 bases). Between the trimmed V and J ends, which lost 3 bases and 3 bases, there was a span of 8 bases. CDR3 length equals 14 residues. Germline values: CDR1 KGHSH, CDR2 LQKENI. The entire variable domain, with the rest obtained from reference TRBV18 and TRBJ2-2, is as follows: NAGVMQNPRHLVRRRGQEARLRCSPMKGHSHVYWYRQLPEEGLKFMVYLQKENIIDESGMPKERFSAEFPKEGPSILRIQQVVRGDSAAYFCASSPQRDTGELFFGEGSRLTVL.

This chain connects TRBV14 to TRBJ1-2, with D unresolved. The V end was cut by 0 bases, the J end by 5 bases, with 7 bases between. Germline V gene sequence: CDR1 SGHDN, CDR2 FVKESK. The CDR3 length is 13 residues. The CDR3 region has the DNA TGTGCCAGCAGCCAAGAACAAGTTTATGGCTACACCTTC. Its protein product is CASSQEQVYGYTF. The entire variable domain, with the rest obtained from reference TRBV14 and TRBJ1-2, is as follows: EAGVTQFPSHSVIEKGQTVTLRCDPISGHDNLYWYRRVMGKEIKFLLHFVKESKQDESGMPNNRFLAERTGGTYSTLKVQPAELEDSGVYFCASSQEQVYGYTFGSGTRLTVV.

The V and J genes are TRBV18 and TRBJ2-3, with a tentative D call TRBD2 (6 bases). The ends were cut back, 2 bases at V and 6 bases at J, with 21 bases in the middle. Germline values: CDR1 KGHSH, CDR2 LQKENI. The CDR3 runs to 17 residues. CDR3: CASSPLAGRGTADTQYF. In DNA, the CDR3 is TGTGCCAGCTCACCATTGGCCGGGAGAGGGACCGCGGATACGCAGTATTTT.

The chain couples TRBV5-6 to TRBJ1-2, with a possible D match to TRBD1 (6 bases). V was pared by 1 base and J by 13 bases, with 14 bases between. Germline V gene data show CDR1 as SGHDT and CDR2 as YYEEEE. This CDR3 is 12 amino acids long. CDR3 nucleotide sequence: TGTGCCAGCAGCTTGTCTGCAGGGACAATCACCTTC. Its translation is CASSLSAGTITF. Variable domain in full (rest from reference TRBV5-6 and TRBJ1-2): DAGVTQSPTHLIKTRGQQVTLRCSPKSGHDTVSWYQQALGQGPQFIFQYYEEEERQRGNFPDRFSGHQFPNYSSELNVNALLLGDSALYLCASSLSAGTITFGSGTRLTVV.

J is TRBJ1-1 and V is TRBV30, with 11 positions matching TRBD1. Germline CDR1 GTSNPN, CDR2 SVGIG (reference sequence). The CDR3 covers 17 residues. The CDR3 reads CAGESRDRGISGTEAFF. Written as DNA, the CDR3 is TGTGCTGGAGAGTCGCGGGACAGGGGGATCTCTGGCACTGAAGCTTTCTTT.

The gene calls are TRBV11-3 and TRBJ2-1; D might be TRBD2 (5 bases). This CDR3 is 13 amino acids long. Germline-derived CDR1 and CDR2 are SGHNT and YENEEA. V was trimmed by 5 bases and J by 7 bases, leaving 12 bases between them. The CDR3 here is CASSPMVANEQFF. As DNA, the CDR3 is TGTGCCAGCAGCCCGATGGTAGCGAATGAGCAGTTCTTC.

Written as DNA, the CDR3 is TGTGCCAGCAGCTTCCACTACGAGCAGTACTTC. Protein: CASSFHYEQYF. This chain links TRBV11-3 with TRBJ2-7, with D hard to call. V gave up 3 bases and J gave up 3 bases, with 3 bases separating them. This CDR3 has 11 amino acids. Per germline, CDR1 SGHNT and CDR2 YENEEA.

This chain uses TRBV2 with TRBJ1-1, with D unresolved. This CDR3 has 17 amino acids. Germline V CDR1 and CDR2: SNHLY, FYNNEI. Deletions cut 6 bases from V and 5 bases from J, with 25 bases between. The CDR3 nucleotides are TGTGCCAGCAGCCCTCTCTCAGGTCTAGCTTTGGTAACTGAAGCTTTCTTT. The encoded protein is CASSPLSGLALVTEAFF.

This clone appeared a few times. The rearrangement joins TRBV19 to TRBJ1-1; D is undetermined. Trimming took off 6 bases at V and 4 bases at J, with 18 bases between the two ends. CDR3 length equals 15 residues. CDR1 is LNHDA and CDR2 is SQIVND in the germline V gene (reference sequence). CDR3 DNA: TGTGCCAGTAGAACCGGCCCAGAGGTCCGCACTGAAGCTTTCTTT. Protein: CASRTGPEVRTEAFF. The complete variable domain, with remaining parts taken from reference TRBV19 and TRBJ1-1, reads DGGITQSPKYLFRKEGQNVTLSCEQNLNHDAMYWYRQDPGQGLRLIYYSQIVNDFQKGDIAEGYSVSREKKESFPLTVTSAQKNPTAFYLCASRTGPEVRTEAFFGQGTRLTVV.

J is TRBJ2-2 and V is TRBV5-6; no firm D call. V lost 4 bases, J lost 7 bases, and 11 bases lay in between. The CDR3 totals 13 residues. Germline assignment: CDR1 SGHDT and CDR2 YYEEEE. CDR3 sequence: CASSQRVGGELFF. As DNA, the CDR3 is TGTGCCAGCAGCCAGCGAGTGGGCGGGGAGCTGTTTTTT.

The chain uses TRBV5-1 and TRBJ1-2, with TRBD1 matching 9 bases. Germline-derived CDR1 and CDR2 are SGHRS and YFSETQ. Trimming cost V 4 bases and J 8 bases; bases outside gene matches: 15. This CDR3 spans 16 amino acids. The CDR3: CASSLRAGQGMGGYTF. Here the CDR3 DNA reads TGCGCCAGCAGCCTCCGCGCGGGACAGGGAATGGGGGGCTACACCTTC.

V gene TRBV24-1 combines with J gene TRBJ1-5; 8 positions agree with TRBD1. The CDR3 extends over 15 amino acids. Germline CDR1 is KGHDR and CDR2 is SFDVKD. J lost 6 bases, V lost 4 bases, and 7 bases had no gene match. CDR3 DNA: TGTGCCACCAGTGACCCCCGGACAGGGATTCAGCCCCAGCATTTT. Translating it yields CATSDPRTGIQPQHF.

CDR3 region: CASSQGVNTQYF. For the CDR3, the DNA is TGTGCCAGCAGCCAAGGGGTAAATACGCAGTATTTT. The J gene is TRBJ2-3, the V gene TRBV6-5, with a weak D call TRBD1 (5 bases). Germline V lookup: CDR1 MNHEY, CDR2 SVGAGI. CDR3 length equals 12 residues. Trimming stripped 6 bases from V and 7 bases from J, with 11 bases between.

The chain is built from TRBV12-5 and TRBJ1-2; 8 nucleotides line up with TRBD1. Per germline, CDR1 LGHNT and CDR2 FRNRAP. The CDR3 runs 14 residues. The ends lost 4 bases at V and 11 bases at J; junction bases unmatched: 12. CDR3 DNA: TGTGCTAGTGGTTGGGGGGGGACAGGCTCCCGGTACACCTTC. This codes for CASGWGGTGSRYTF.

This clone showed up just a few times. This sequence joins TRBV7-9 and TRBJ1-3, with a tentative D call TRBD1 (6 bases). The germline V gene encodes CDR1 SEHNR and CDR2 FQNEAQ (reference sequence). Trimming took off 0 bases at V and 4 bases at J, with 16 bases between the two ends. The CDR3 is 17 amino acids. The CDR3: CASSLARQGRGGNTIYF. CDR3 sequence (DNA): TGTGCCAGCAGCTTAGCGCGCCAGGGGCGAGGAGGAAACACCATATATTTT. Full variable domain (rest looked up from reference TRBV7-9 and TRBJ1-3): DTGVSQNPRHKITKRGQNVTFRCDPISEHNRLYWYRQTLGQGPEFLTYFQNEAQLEKSRLLSDRFSAERPKGSFSTLEIQRTEQGDSAMYLCASSLARQGRGGNTIYFGEGSWLTVV.

The rearrangement joins TRBV7-9 to TRBJ1-1; 7 nucleotides align to TRBD1. The CDR3 has 14 residues. V shed 5 bases, J shed 1 base, and the junction held 4 bases outside the gene matches. Germline CDR1 and CDR2: SEHNR and FQNEAQ (reference sequence). The CDR3 coding sequence is TGTGCCAGCAGCCACGGGACAGCGAACACTGAAGCTTTCTTT. This codes for CASSHGTANTEAFF.

This sequence joins TRBV6-2 or TRBV6-3 and TRBJ2-7; 8 bases fit TRBD1. CDR3 length: 16 residues. V lost 5 bases to trimming and J lost 2 bases; unmatched junction nucleotides: 11. Germline V CDR1 and CDR2: MNHEY, SVGEGT. The DNA of the CDR3 is TGTGCCAGCAGTACCCCTCCGGGACAGGTCCCCTACGAGCAGTACTTC. It specifies CASSTPPGQVPYEQYF.

V and J are TRBV6-5 and TRBJ2-3; D unclear. The CDR3 consists of 15 residues. Germline V CDR1 and CDR2: MNHEY, SVGAGI. V was cut by 4 bases and J by 0 bases, with 11 bases left in between. CDR3 nucleotide sequence: TGTGCCAGCAGTTCCCCCTCCCAGAGCACAGATACGCAGTATTTT. This gives the protein CASSSPSQSTDTQYF.

The CDR3 bases are TGCGCCAGCAGCCCGACAGGGGAGACCTACGAGCAGTACTTC. This codes for CASSPTGETYEQYF. This chain connects TRBV5-1 to TRBJ2-7; 8 nucleotides agree with TRBD1. The CDR3 has 14 amino acids. The V segment lost 4 bases and the J segment 2 bases; nucleotides outside the gene matches: 5. The germline gives CDR1 SGHRS, CDR2 YFSETQ.

The chain employs TRBV7-2 and TRBJ2-1; TRBD2 matches 9 bases. The CDR3 sequence is 14 residues long. Looked up from germline, CDR1 is SGHTA and CDR2 is FQGNSA. J lost 6 bases, V lost 5 bases, and 5 bases had no gene match. The CDR3 here is CASSTRLAANEQFF. The DNA of the CDR3 is TGTGCCAGCAGCACCCGACTAGCGGCCAATGAGCAGTTCTTC. The variable domain in full, with the rest retrieved from reference TRBV7-2 and TRBJ2-1, is GAGVSQSPSNKVTEKGKDVELRCDPISGHTALYWYRQSLGQGLEFLIYFQGNSAPDKSGLPSDRFSAERTGGSVSTLTIQRTQQEDSAVYLCASSTRLAANEQFFGPGTRLTVL.

The CDR3 here is CASSVGAGYEQYF. In DNA, the CDR3 is TGTGCCAGTTCGGTGGGAGCCGGGTACGAGCAGTACTTC. This chain links TRBV19 with TRBJ2-7; possibly TRBD2 for D (5 bases). Germline lookup yields CDR1 LNHDA and CDR2 SQIVND (reference sequence). The V and J ends lost 8 bases and 4 bases respectively, with 15 bases between them. The CDR3 totals 13 residues.

This chain links TRBV5-1 with TRBJ1-2, with D unresolved. CDR1 is SGHRS and CDR2 is YFSETQ in the germline V gene. This CDR3 comprises 12 residues. Trimming stripped 0 bases from V and 3 bases from J, with 3 bases between. CDR3 amino acids: CASSLAYYGYTF. The DNA of the CDR3 is TGCGCCAGCAGCTTGGCCTACTATGGCTACACCTTC.